Each of the 24 T cell receptor beta chains below was sequenced from the same sample in a study of Graves' ophthalmopathy and Graves' hyperthyroidism. RNA transcripts provided the template for amplifying TCR beta CDR3 regions. First-round RT-PCR employed HTBI primers, with a second-round multiplex PCR after it. TCRdb reprocessed the multiplex PCR reads via MiXCR and lists one record per CDR3 protein. The sample contains 200,000 to 250,000 distinct CDR3 sequences, under 30% of which appear only once. Sequenced: peripheral blood. Receptor source: a man aged 50 to 60 with Graves' ophthalmopathy.

Ten or more counts support this clonotype. V is TRBV20-1 and J is TRBJ2-2; D might be TRBD1 (5 bases). This CDR3 comprises 13 residues. V was cut by 2 bases and J by 7 bases, with 11 bases left in between. Germline assignment: CDR1 DFQATT and CDR2 SNEGSKA (reference sequence). CDR3 amino acids: CSARWAGLGELFF. In nucleotides, the CDR3 is TGCAGTGCTAGATGGGCAGGGCTCGGGGAGCTGTTTTTT.

The V call is TRBV7-8, the J call TRBJ1-2; 7 positions match TRBD1. CDR1 SGHVS and CDR2 FQNEAQ come from the germline V gene. J lost 4 bases, V lost 4 bases, and 6 bases had no gene match. The CDR3 contains 14 residues. CDR3 sequence (DNA): TGTGCCAGCAGCTGGGACAGCTCCCTCTATGGCTACACCTTC. Its translation: CASSWDSSLYGYTF.

This clonotype has only a few counts. The chain recombines TRBV6-2 or TRBV6-3 with TRBJ2-7, with D perhaps being TRBD1 or TRBD2 (7 bases each). Germline loops: CDR1 MNHEY, CDR2 SVGEGT. This CDR3 has 14 amino acids. The V end lost 6 bases, the J end lost 3 bases, and 15 bases lay between the germline ends. In DNA, the CDR3 is TGTGCCAGCAGCTACCAGGGGGACTACTACGAGCAGTACTTC. Its translation is CASSYQGDYYEQYF.

This clonotype was counted many times. The V gene is TRBV5-1, the J gene TRBJ2-7, with 7 bases matching TRBD1. Germline lookup yields CDR1 SGHRS and CDR2 YFSETQ. Trimming removed 7 bases from V and 0 bases from J; junction bases left unmatched: 4. The CDR3 totals 13 residues. CDR3 in amino acids: CASQGDASYEQYF. The CDR3 DNA sequence: TGCGCCAGCCAGGGGGACGCCTCCTACGAGCAGTACTTC.

This clonotype occurred many times. The rearrangement joins TRBV12-3 or TRBV12-4 to TRBJ1-3, with a tentative D call TRBD1 (5 bases). The CDR3 covers 15 residues. Trimming took 6 bases from V and 1 from J, leaving 13 bases between them. The CDR3 DNA reads TGTGCCAGCAGCCTGGGGGTAGTATCTGGAAACACCATATATTTT. Residues: CASSLGVVSGNTIYF.

This clonotype came up many times. V and J are TRBV6-4 and TRBJ1-1; D might be TRBD1 (6 bases). Between the trimmed V and J ends, which lost 6 bases and 0 bases, there was a span of 23 bases. Germline assignment: CDR1 MRHNA and CDR2 SNTAGT. The CDR3 has 18 amino acids. The CDR3, as DNA: TGTGCCAGCAGCGGAAATATCAGGGGACTCACCATGAACACTGAAGCTTTCTTT. It specifies CASSGNIRGLTMNTEAFF.

CDR3: CSASRLAGAPHQETQYF. The CDR3 coding sequence is TGCAGTGCTAGCAGACTAGCGGGAGCCCCCCACCAAGAGACCCAGTACTTC. This chain uses TRBV20-1 with TRBJ2-5, with 12 bases lining up with TRBD2. Losses at the gene ends were 3 bases for V and 0 bases for J; bases not matched to a gene: 8. Germline V lookup: CDR1 DFQATT, CDR2 SNEGSKA (reference sequence). The CDR3 has 17 amino acids.

This clonotype has just a few counts. This chain links TRBV28 with TRBJ1-2, with TRBD1 identical over 9 bases. The CDR3 has 13 amino acids. Germline V gives CDR1 MDHEN, CDR2 SYDVKM. The V and J ends lost 7 bases and 7 bases, in that order; junction bases with no gene match: 7. The CDR3, as DNA: TGTGCCAGCAACCCAGGACAGGGGAGTGGCTACACCTTC. Translated, it gives CASNPGQGSGYTF.

V usage is TRBV7-8 and J usage is TRBJ2-5, with TRBD2 matching over 9 bases. This CDR3 region has 16 residues. The J segment lost 7 bases and the V segment lost 5 bases, leaving 14 bases of the junction unmatched. Germline V gene data show CDR1 as SGHVS and CDR2 as FQNEAQ. As DNA, the CDR3 is TGTGCCAGCAGCGTTCGGACTAGCGCATATCGGGTGACCCAGTACTTC. It yields the protein CASSVRTSAYRVTQYF.

The chain carries TRBV7-2 and TRBJ2-5, with 9 bases fitting TRBD2. The V gene's germline CDR1 is SGHTA and CDR2 FQGNSA. V shed 4 bases and J 0 bases; nucleotides not matched to a gene: 3. The CDR3 is made up of 15 amino acids. This CDR3 is CASSSTSGYQETQYF. The CDR3, as DNA: TGTGCCAGCAGCTCAACTAGCGGGTACCAAGAGACCCAGTACTTC. Complete variable domain (other parts from reference TRBV7-2 and TRBJ2-5): GAGVSQSPSNKVTEKGKDVELRCDPISGHTALYWYRQSLGQGLEFLIYFQGNSAPDKSGLPSDRFSAERTGGSVSTLTIQRTQQEDSAVYLCASSSTSGYQETQYFGPGTRLLVL.

The chain employs TRBV12-5 and TRBJ2-5, with TRBD1 identical over 9 bases. CDR1 and CDR2 (germline): LGHNT, FRNRAP. CDR3 length equals 19 residues. V shed 1 base, J shed 4 bases, and the junction held 16 bases outside the gene matches. The chain's CDR3 is CASGLAKGWGQGVLETQYF. Here the CDR3 DNA reads TGTGCTAGTGGTTTGGCTAAAGGGTGGGGACAGGGTGTATTAGAGACCCAGTACTTC. The full variable domain, its missing parts supplied by reference TRBV12-5 and TRBJ2-5, is DARVTQTPRHKVTEMGQEVTMRCQPILGHNTVFWYRQTMMQGLELLAYFRNRAPLDDSGMPKDRFSAEMPDATLATLKIQPSEPRDSAVYFCASGLAKGWGQGVLETQYFGPGTRLLVL.

At least ten counts were recorded for this clonotype. The chain has TRBV5-1 and TRBJ1-6; D possibly corresponds to TRBD1 (5 bases). CDR3 length: 16 amino acids. Trimming removed 0 bases from V and 2 bases from J, with 9 bases in between. Germline V CDR1 and CDR2: SGHRS, YFSETQ. The CDR3 DNA is TGCGCCAGCAGCTTGGATTGGGGCACCTATAATTCACCCCTCCACTTT. Amino acid sequence: CASSLDWGTYNSPLHF.

This clonotype was counted ten times or more. The genes are TRBV4-1 and TRBJ1-1; the match to TRBD1 covers 8 bases. CDR1 is MGHRA, CDR2 YSYEKL, per germline. This CDR3 has 14 residues. Unmatched junction bases numbered 2, after V lost 4 bases and J lost 1 base. CDR3 in DNA: TGCGCCAGCAGCCGAGACAGGGGGAACACTGAAGCTTTCTTT. This translates into CASSRDRGNTEAFF.

The table lists this clonotype with many counts. The chain employs TRBV27 and TRBJ1-5, with 11 bases fitting TRBD1. Germline V gives CDR1 MNHEY, CDR2 SMNVEV (reference sequence). The CDR3 spans 15 residues. V dropped 4 bases and J dropped 2; count of bases not matched to a gene: 1. The CDR3 protein is CASSWTGGGNQPQHF. The CDR3 DNA sequence: TGTGCCAGCAGTTGGACAGGGGGCGGCAATCAGCCCCAGCATTTT.

This clonotype has ten or more counts. The chain is built from TRBV7-9 and TRBJ2-7; 7 bases line up with TRBD1. The germline V gene has CDR1 SEHNR and CDR2 FQNEAQ (reference sequence). The CDR3 consists of 15 residues. The ends lost 4 bases at V and 3 bases at J; junction bases unmatched: 9. For the CDR3, the DNA is TGTGCCAGCAGCTGGATCAGGGGGTTCCGCTACGAGCAGTACTTC. As protein: CASSWIRGFRYEQYF.

This clonotype came up many times. The chain uses TRBV20-1 and TRBJ1-1; D is perhaps TRBD1 (6 bases). In germline, CDR1 is DFQATT, CDR2 SNEGSKA (reference sequence). The length of the CDR3 is 12 residues. Trimming pared 1 base from V and 3 bases from J, leaving 6 bases between. The CDR3 DNA reads TGCAGTGCTAGAGCAGGGGACACTGAAGCTTTCTTT. Translation: CSARAGDTEAFF.

The chain combines TRBV28 with TRBJ2-5; tentatively, D is TRBD2 (6 bases). The germline V gene encodes CDR1 MDHEN and CDR2 SYDVKM. The CDR3 sequence is 15 residues long. V was clipped by 2 bases and J by 4 bases, with 14 bases between them. CDR3 amino acids: CASSLTGRDGETQYF. CDR3 DNA sequence: TGTGCCAGCAGTTTAACGGGGCGGGATGGAGAGACCCAGTACTTC.

V is TRBV5-1 and J is TRBJ1-1; 7 bases are a match to TRBD1. V lost 6 bases and J lost 2; bases outside the gene matches: 13. Germline lookup yields CDR1 SGHRS and CDR2 YFSETQ. The CDR3 sequence is 16 residues long. For the CDR3, the DNA is TGCGCCAGCACCCGGGGGAACAGGGGTTCAAACACTGAAGCTTTCTTT. This encodes CASTRGNRGSNTEAFF.

V is TRBV20-1 and J is TRBJ2-5; possibly TRBD2 for D (5 bases). Trimming took 5 bases from V and 1 from J, leaving 11 bases between them. The CDR3 extends over 13 amino acids. CDR1 DFQATT and CDR2 SNEGSKA come from the germline V gene (reference sequence). The CDR3 nucleotides read TGCAGTGCTGACGGGGTACTCCAAGAGACCCAGTACTTC. This encodes CSADGVLQETQYF.

This clonotype was seen ten or more times. V and J are TRBV12-3 or TRBV12-4 and TRBJ2-7; 7 bases fit TRBD2. This CDR3 region has 16 residues. Trimming at V came to 5 bases and at J to 3 bases, leaving 13 bases not matched to a gene. CDR3 bases: TGTGCCAGCAGTACCTTATTGGGGGGGATTCGCTACGAGCAGTACTTC. It encodes CASSTLLGGIRYEQYF.

In this sample, this clonotype turned up many times. The rearrangement joins TRBV24-1 to TRBJ2-2; tentative D call: TRBD2 (6 bases). V lost 6 bases and J 6 bases, leaving 13 bases between the germline ends. This CDR3 is 14 amino acids long. CDR1 KGHDR and CDR2 SFDVKD come from the germline V gene. The CDR3 bases are TGTGCCACCAGTTTCGGGGGTACACCCGGGGAGCTGTTTTTT. Residues: CATSFGGTPGELFF.

The chain recombines TRBV6-5 with TRBJ1-2, with 8 bases fitting TRBD1. The CDR3 runs to 15 residues. V shed 3 bases and J 2 bases; nucleotides not matched to a gene: 5. Germline V gene data show CDR1 as MNHEY and CDR2 as SVGAGI. DNA of the CDR3: TGTGCCAGCAGTTATGGGCAGGGGGCCAACTATGGCTACACCTTC. Protein: CASSYGQGANYGYTF.

This clonotype was seen many times. The chain recombines TRBV9 with TRBJ2-5; D is possibly TRBD1 (6 bases). In germline, CDR1 is SGDLS, CDR2 YYNGEE. This CDR3 comprises 14 residues. Trimming left V 2 bases short and J 5 bases short, with 13 bases between. DNA of the CDR3: TGTGCCAGCAGCGTGGGACAATCATTCGAGACCCAGTACTTC. Translating it yields CASSVGQSFETQYF.

This chain uses TRBV6-1 with TRBJ1-5; D unclear. V was clipped by 10 bases and J by 1 base, with 11 bases between them. Germline CDR1 MNHNS, CDR2 SASEGT. This CDR3 is built from 13 residues. The CDR3 bases are TGTGCCACCGGGGAGGTCAGCAATCAGCCCCAGCATTTT. It is translated as CATGEVSNQPQHF.